This T cell receptor beta chain derives from a study of blood T cells in healthy people across ages. Primers used in a second PCR of about 7 to 12 cycles were a sample-barcoded 5' primer and a J-beta primer mix. TCRdb reprocessed the 5' RACE reads with MiXCR, giving one entry per CDR3 protein. The top ten clones hold approximately 4% of a sample with about 720,000 distinct CDR3 sequences, 20% to 25% of them seen once. The CDR3 contains 15 residues. CDR1 and CDR2 (germline): MNHEY, SVGAGI. Trimming shortened V by 6 bases and J by 0 bases, and 12 bases separated the two germline ends. Findings and caveats of the study: Getting older went along with TCR beta diversity per million T cells dropping roughly linearly.

This clonotype appeared a few times. Its antigen is unknown. These records were also assigned to another study, of T cells of mothers and their children.

The clonotype comes from a boy younger than 18 in good health. The sequenced sample was blood. The V gene is TRBV6-5, the J gene TRBJ1-3; D is uncertain. The CDR3 DNA reads as TGTGCCAGCAGAACGCGGGGAGGCTCTGGAAACACCATATATTTT. Translated, it gives CASRTRGGSGNTIYF.